This T cell receptor (beta chain) was recorded in a study of T cells in Graves' hyperthyroidism and ophthalmopathy. The ends lost 0 bases at V and 12 bases at J; junction bases unmatched: 14. Germline V gene data show CDR1 as SGDLS and CDR2 as YYNGEE. The CDR3 consists of 15 residues. Those patients with uncontrolled infection, other autoimmune disease, pregnancy or lactation were excluded. This sample holds PBMCs from roughly 10 ml fresh peripheral blood. RNA transcripts yielded amplified TCR beta CDR3 regions. Using the HTBI primer set, a first-round RT-PCR was run on the TCR CDR3. One entry per CDR3 protein, called by TCRdb with MiXCR from the multiplex PCR reads. This repertoire shows approximately 400,000 distinct CDR3 sequences, approximately 17% found once; its top ten account for 40%. This clonotype was recorded a few times.

The chain couples TRBV9 to TRBJ1-1; 7 nucleotides agree with TRBD1. The specimen was blood. The origin of this receptor is a young man with Graves' ophthalmopathy. CDR3 bases: TGTGCCAGCAGCGTAGGAGGGGGCGGACAGGTTCGGCCTTTCTTT. Translated: CASSVGGGGQVRPFF.